These 18 T cell receptor beta chains came from one sample sequenced in a study of blood T cell repertoires in COVID-19. The assay was immunoSEQ multiplex PCR, and TCRdb's table has in-frame clones only and misses some. The sample has some 95,000 clones; over 70% are singletons. Material for sequencing was peripheral blood. Receptors were obtained from a man aged 45-60 years who had recovered from COVID-19.

The chain recombines TRBV28 with TRBJ1-1, with a tentative D call TRBD1 (5 bases). Germline CDR1 MDHEN, CDR2 SYDVKM. This CDR3 comprises 13 residues. V shed 5 bases and J shed 0 bases, with 7 bases lying between them. The CDR3 protein is CASSTGMNTEAFF. The CDR3 DNA reads as TGTGCCAGCAGTACAGGCATGAACACTGAAGCTTTCTTT.

This clone was detected once. V usage is TRBV3-1 (or the pseudogene TRBV3-2) and J usage is TRBJ2-3; maybe TRBD2 (6 bases). Germline CDR1 LGHDT, CDR2 YNNKEL (reference sequence). V shed 2 bases and J shed 6 bases, with 15 bases lying between them. This CDR3 spans 15 amino acids. CDR3: CASSQSAPRGDTQYF. As DNA, the CDR3 is TGTGCCAGCAGCCAATCCGCTCCCCGGGGGGATACGCAGTATTTT.

The chain uses TRBV27 and TRBJ2-1; 14 bases are shared with TRBD2. This CDR3 is built from 15 residues. Looked up from germline, CDR1 is MNHEY and CDR2 is SMNVEV (reference sequence). Germline trimming cut 5 bases from V and 16 bases from J; bases unmatched to any gene: 13. Here the CDR3 DNA reads TGTGCCAGCAGTCTGACGGGGGGACTAGCGGGAGCGGAATTCTTC. Translating it yields CASSLTGGLAGAEFF.

The chain carries TRBV5-1 and TRBJ2-2, with D uncertain. Trimming removed 4 bases from V and 6 bases from J, with 7 bases in between. The CDR3 covers 12 residues. Germline-derived CDR1 and CDR2 are SGHRS and YFSETQ. The CDR3 protein is CASSLTPGELFF. CDR3 sequence (DNA): TGCGCCAGCAGCCTCACTCCCGGGGAGCTGTTTTTT.

There are many counts of this clone. The chain carries TRBV7-2 and TRBJ2-7; no firm D call. The V gene's germline CDR1 is SGHTA and CDR2 FQGNSA. CDR3 size: 14 residues. Deletions cut 1 base from V and 0 bases from J, with 7 bases between. The CDR3, as DNA: TGTGCCAGCAGCTTAGTGGTCAGCTCCTACGAGCAGTACTTC. This translates into CASSLVVSSYEQYF.

The V and J genes are TRBV7-9 and TRBJ1-4, with D unclear. Trimming removed 3 bases from V and 0 bases from J, with 8 bases in between. This CDR3 region has 15 residues. Germline assignment: CDR1 SEHNR and CDR2 FQNEAQ (reference sequence). CDR3 in amino acids: CASSFGLATNEKLFF. In DNA, the CDR3 is TGTGCCAGCAGCTTCGGGTTAGCAACTAATGAAAAACTGTTTTTT.

Worth noting for this clone: The same CDR3 also results from other DNA sequences found in this sample. This chain uses TRBV5-1 with TRBJ2-1; 10 bases align to TRBD2. V dropped 0 bases and J dropped 5; count of bases not matched to a gene: 2. The germline gives CDR1 SGHRS, CDR2 YFSETQ. The CDR3 covers 15 residues. DNA of the CDR3: TGCGCCAGCAGCTTGGGACTAGCGGGCAACAATGAGCAGTTCTTC. It encodes CASSLGLAGNNEQFF.

V and J are TRBV24-1 and TRBJ2-3; the D gene is possibly TRBD1 (5 bases). This CDR3 is 12 amino acids long. Germline assignment: CDR1 KGHDR and CDR2 SFDVKD. V gave up 3 bases and J gave up 7 bases, with 7 bases separating them. CDR3 nucleotides: TGTGCCACCAGTGATCCAGGGTATACGCAGTATTTT. This sequence encodes CATSDPGYTQYF.

This clone appeared a single time. The chain combines TRBV5-8 with TRBJ2-3; TRBD1 agrees at 8 bases. The CDR3 totals 14 residues. Germline loops: CDR1 SGHTS, CDR2 YDEGEE. J gave up 5 bases and V 1 base, and 3 bases lay outside the gene matches. The CDR3 sequence: CASSLTGGGDTQYF. The CDR3 nucleotides read TGTGCCAGCAGCTTGACAGGGGGTGGAGATACGCAGTATTTT.

This clone has only one observation. The genes are TRBV7-9 and TRBJ1-4; 9 bases fit TRBD1. Germline CDR1 is SEHNR and CDR2 is FQNEAQ (reference sequence). The CDR3 covers 14 residues. V shed 5 bases and J 8 bases; nucleotides not matched to a gene: 6. Written as DNA, the CDR3 is TGTGCCAGCAGCCCGGACAGGGGTGGCGAAAAACTGTTTTTT. It is translated as CASSPDRGGEKLFF.

This clone was observed a handful of times. The rearrangement uses TRBV7-9 and TRBJ1-5; D is ambiguous. The CDR3 is 15 amino acids. The V end was cut by 1 base, the J end by 8 bases, with 15 bases between. Germline values: CDR1 SEHNR, CDR2 FQNEAQ (reference sequence). CDR3 bases: TGTGCCAGCAGCTTAGAACAGACCCATGGAAAGCCCCAGCATTTT. Its protein product is CASSLEQTHGKPQHF.

This clone was picked up a small number of times. The V gene is TRBV11-1, the J gene TRBJ1-1; no reliable D call. The CDR3 loop spans 14 amino acids. V was clipped by 2 bases and J by 0 bases, with 7 bases between them. CDR1 is SGHAT, CDR2 FQDESV, per germline (reference sequence). As DNA, the CDR3 is TGTGCCAGCAGCTTATACGGGGTGAACACTGAAGCTTTCTTT. The encoded protein is CASSLYGVNTEAFF.

The chain carries TRBV5-6 and TRBJ2-7, with 12 bases identical to TRBD2. The junction had 3 bases not matched to a gene; V was cut back by 10 bases and J by 4 bases. Germline CDR1 is SGHDT and CDR2 is YYEEEE. The CDR3 consists of 12 residues. The CDR3, as DNA: TGTGCCGTACTAGCGGGGGGTTACGAGCAGTACTTC. It is translated as CAVLAGGYEQYF.

The chain links TRBV9 to TRBJ1-1, with 7 positions matching TRBD1. J gave up 0 bases and V 2 bases, and 4 bases lay outside the gene matches. Germline lookup yields CDR1 SGDLS and CDR2 YYNGEE. This CDR3 has 15 residues. CDR3 bases: TGTGCCAGCAGCGTCGAGGGGGCTTTGAACACTGAAGCTTTCTTT. As protein: CASSVEGALNTEAFF.

The genes are TRBV6-2 or TRBV6-3 and TRBJ1-1; D is perhaps TRBD1 (5 bases). Germline V CDR1 and CDR2: MNHEY, SVGEGT. The CDR3 consists of 16 residues. V shed 4 bases and J shed 0 bases, with 15 bases lying between them. The CDR3 is CASSLRQTSMNTEAFF. DNA for the CDR3: TGTGCCAGCAGTTTGCGACAGACTAGTATGAACACTGAAGCTTTCTTT.

This clone was detected once. The chain couples TRBV24-1 to TRBJ2-1; a weak D match, TRBD2 (6 bases). The CDR3 has 17 residues. Germline-derived CDR1 and CDR2 are KGHDR and SFDVKD. V was pared by 0 bases and J by 6 bases, with 17 bases between. The CDR3 loop is CATSDLRAGSRGNEQFF. The CDR3 nucleotides are TGTGCCACCAGTGATTTGCGGGCGGGATCGAGAGGCAATGAGCAGTTCTTC.

The chain joins TRBV10-3 to TRBJ2-1; D unresolved. V lost 2 bases and J 6 bases, leaving 11 bases between the germline ends. Germline CDR1 reads ENHRY; CDR2 reads SYGVKD. The CDR3 extends over 14 amino acids. The CDR3 nucleotides read TGTGCCATCAGTGAGCTCGAGCTCGCCAATGAGCAGTTCTTC. Protein: CAISELELANEQFF.

The chain has TRBV5-1 and TRBJ2-5; tentatively, D is TRBD2 (6 bases). The V gene's germline CDR1 is SGHRS and CDR2 YFSETQ. The CDR3 loop spans 14 amino acids. The V end lost 4 bases, the J end lost 4 bases, and 14 bases lay between the germline ends. The CDR3 nucleotides are TGCGCCAGCAGCCCGGCTACTAGCCGAGAGACCCAGTACTTC. It is translated as CASSPATSRETQYF.